The sequence of this TCR beta chain was determined in a study of OX40 agonist ivuxolimab in advanced cancers. V shed 6 bases, J shed 3 bases, and the junction held 17 bases outside the gene matches. CDR3 length: 18 amino acids. Germline lookup yields CDR1 SNHLY and CDR2 FYNNEI. The table came from immunoSEQ multiplex PCR; TCRdb's copy has only in-frame clones and leaves some out. The sample lists approximately 74,000 clones; around 90% were seen once. This clonotype was sampled from an adult with an advanced solid tumor such as melanoma, head and neck, liver or kidney cancer. The material sequenced was CD4+ or CD8+ T cells sorted from blood, taken in a trial of the OX40 agonist ivuxolimab. The V gene is TRBV2, the J gene TRBJ1-2; 9 bases are a match to TRBD1. The CDR3 DNA sequence: TGTGCCAGCAGCCTCACCGGGACAGGGACATTTTACGACTATGGCTACACCTTC. This codes for CASSLTGTGTFYDYGYTF.